The 2 T cell receptor beta chains in this list originate from one sample, sequenced in a study of type 1 and type 2 diabetes patients (TCRdb year 2016). The listed sequencing device is Illumina MiSeq. Genomic DNA from sorted T cell subsets served as template for TCRbeta CDR3 amplification. The TCRbeta CDR3 region was amplified by multiplex PCR with 30 forward and 13 reverse primers. TCRdb applied fastp at Q25 and MiXCR to the public reads, then kept only in-frame beta chains. When rows share a CDR3 protein, they turn into one entry using the most common DNA and genes. Here the sample has some 250,000 distinct CDR3 sequences; 45% to 60% occur a single time. The ten largest clones represent roughly an eighth of the sample. Sequencing was carried out using peripheral blood mononuclear cells (PBMCs). Receptors were obtained from a man younger than 30 with type 2 diabetes.

The table lists this clonotype with a few counts. The CDR3 protein is CASRGAVQHNEQFF. The CDR3 coding sequence is TGTGCCAGCCGAGGGGCAGTTCAGCACAATGAGCAGTTCTTC. This chain connects TRBV6-5 to TRBJ2-1, with D perhaps being TRBD1 or TRBD2 (5 bases each). There are 14 residues in the CDR3. Trimming took 8 bases from V and 5 from J, leaving 16 bases between them. Germline CDR1 reads MNHEY; CDR2 reads SVGAGI.

This chain joins TRBV6-1 and TRBJ2-5, with D perhaps matching TRBD2 (5 bases). The V gene lost 1 base and the J gene lost 3 bases, with 9 bases spanning the gap. This CDR3 has 14 amino acids. The germline CDR1 and CDR2 sequences are MNHNS and SASEGT. For the CDR3, the DNA is TGTGCCAGCAGTGAAGGGCTAGCAGAAGAGACCCAGTACTTC. Amino acids: CASSEGLAEETQYF.